This T cell receptor beta chain was sequenced in a study of cytotoxic CD8 clonotypes in ibrutinib-treated CLL. Here immunoSEQ multiplex PCR was the method, and the copy in TCRdb shows in-frame clones only, minus some. The sample contains some 140,000 clones, 80% to 90% of which appear only once. A remark on this clone: Its matching antigen is unknown.

The germline V gene has CDR1 SGHRS and CDR2 YFSETQ. The CDR3 loop spans 13 amino acids. With 7 bases clipped from V and 2 bases from J, the junction kept 5 bases outside the gene matches. Study results and caveats: Sample timing was unmatched between remission and later-progressing patients; lymph nodes unstudied.

The receptor was isolated from a human donor with chronic lymphocytic leukemia. Specimen: PBMCs, collected after 24 months of ibrutinib treatment. The chain employs TRBV5-1 and TRBJ2-5; 7 positions match TRBD2. In nucleotides, the CDR3 is TGCGCCAGCGGGGAGGGAAATCAAGAGACCCAGTACTTC. It codes for CASGEGNQETQYF.